This T cell receptor beta chain was sequenced for a study of T cell responses to AZD1222 COVID-19 vaccine. Findings of the study overall: There were repertoire samples only from the period after the peak T cell response.

This table comes from immunoSEQ multiplex PCR, and its TCRdb copy is limited to in-frame clones, with some not included. The sample shows approximately 120,000 clones, approximately 90% of them seen only once. This clone was found a few times. Its antigen is currently unknown. V lost 5 bases, J lost 7 bases, and 17 bases lay in between. The germline CDR1 and CDR2 sequences are SGHTA and FQGNSA. The CDR3 totals 14 residues. V and J are TRBV7-2 and TRBJ1-2, with D perhaps TRBD1 (5 bases). The sequences come from peripheral blood, collected on day 0 of AZD1222 vaccination. This receptor was identified in an adult in good health. The CDR3 is CASSPNGRDRGYTF. CDR3 nucleotides: TGTGCCAGCAGCCCCAACGGGAGGGACCGTGGCTACACCTTC.